This T cell receptor (beta chain) was found in a study of shared clonotypes between healthy human individuals. Looking at the study overall: Per-donor plates numbered three CD4 naive, three CD4 memory, two CD8 naive and one CD8 memory.

Germline V gives CDR1 MNHNS, CDR2 SASEGT. The CDR3 runs to 16 residues. Deletions cut 0 bases from V and 4 bases from J, with 15 bases between. Naive CD8 cells lacked CD45RO, underwent positive selection for CCR7 and left out terminally differentiated effector memory CD45RA+ cells. Donors, healthy HIV-negative adults, lacked recent acute infections or vaccinations. The assay was immunoSEQ multiplex PCR, and TCRdb's table has in-frame clones only and misses some. The repertoire holds around 1.9 million clones, with roughly 95% as singletons. The clonotype comes from a young man in good health. Some clones in this sample may be carry-over from other donors' samples. The chain combines TRBV6-1 with TRBJ1-1; a possible D gene is TRBD1 (5 bases). Sequenced material: naive CD8+ T cells from PBMCs. For the CDR3, the DNA is TGTGCCAGCAGTGAAGCGCTGGGCAGGGCAGCCACTGAAGCTTTCTTT. Its translation is CASSEALGRAATEAFF.